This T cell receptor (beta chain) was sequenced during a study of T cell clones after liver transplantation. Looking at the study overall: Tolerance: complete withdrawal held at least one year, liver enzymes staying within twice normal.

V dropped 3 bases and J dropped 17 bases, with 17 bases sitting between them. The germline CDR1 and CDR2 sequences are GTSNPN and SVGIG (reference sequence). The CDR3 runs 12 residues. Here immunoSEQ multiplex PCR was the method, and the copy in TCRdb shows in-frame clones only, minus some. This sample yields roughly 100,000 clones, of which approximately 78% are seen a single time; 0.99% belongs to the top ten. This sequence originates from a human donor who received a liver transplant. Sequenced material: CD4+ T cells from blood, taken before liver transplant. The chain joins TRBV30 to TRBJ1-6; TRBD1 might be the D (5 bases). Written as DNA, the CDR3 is TGTGCCTGGAGAGACCTAAGGGACCGTGTCCACTTT. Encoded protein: CAWRDLRDRVHF.